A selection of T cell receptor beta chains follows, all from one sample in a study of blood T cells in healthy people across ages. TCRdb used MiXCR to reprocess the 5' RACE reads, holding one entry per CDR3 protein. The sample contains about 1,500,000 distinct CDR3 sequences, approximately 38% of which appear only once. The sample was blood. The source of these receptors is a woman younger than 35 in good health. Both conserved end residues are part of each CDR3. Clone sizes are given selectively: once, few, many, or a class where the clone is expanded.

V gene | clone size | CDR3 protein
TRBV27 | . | CASSEFGREVQGQHF
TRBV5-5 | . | CASSPQTGPQHF
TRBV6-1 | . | CASEVTGSNQPQHF
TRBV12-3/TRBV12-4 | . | CATGIASGNEQFF
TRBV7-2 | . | CASSLGSRGPSYEQYF
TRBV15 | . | CATSRDLVPTDTQYF
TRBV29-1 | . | CSVEVRVYNEQFF
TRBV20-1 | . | CSAHPLAGASTDTQYF
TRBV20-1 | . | CSAGVGSSNQPQHF
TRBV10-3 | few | CAISDRTSGRTDTQYF
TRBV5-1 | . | CASSFNRTEAFF
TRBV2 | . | CASSEALRTRNTGELFF
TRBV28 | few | CASSLGTSGGVNEQFF
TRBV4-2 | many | CASSQEWAGRNYEQYF
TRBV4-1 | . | CASSPSELNEQFF
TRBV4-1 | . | CASSQVGGGGSKNIQYF
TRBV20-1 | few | CSASGLAGGRDEQYF
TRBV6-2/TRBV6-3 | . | CASSYAGTRGANVLTF
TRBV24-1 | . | CATSDLYRHF
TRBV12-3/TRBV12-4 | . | CASSPAGVQTQYF
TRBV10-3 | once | CAIRPGTTSVEQYF
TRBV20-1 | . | CSARVGLAGSFKETQYF
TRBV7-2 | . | CASSKVGTNYNEQFF
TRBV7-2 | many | CASSSLQSYEQYF
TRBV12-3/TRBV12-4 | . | CASSAQDSHEQYF
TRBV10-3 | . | CAISESGYTGELFF
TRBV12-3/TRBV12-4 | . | CASSLAPRAHNSPPHF
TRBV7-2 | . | CASSLVGGAISSYEQYF
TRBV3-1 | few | CASSQDLSVGYGYTF
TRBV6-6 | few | CASSYSQGGTEAFF
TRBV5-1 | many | CASSDRQNTEAFF
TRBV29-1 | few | CSVSTGGLHNGKLFF
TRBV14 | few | CASSQESFLRGRSNYEQYF
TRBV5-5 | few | CASSLDRGFGNQPQHF
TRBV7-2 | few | CASSLGASSEQYF